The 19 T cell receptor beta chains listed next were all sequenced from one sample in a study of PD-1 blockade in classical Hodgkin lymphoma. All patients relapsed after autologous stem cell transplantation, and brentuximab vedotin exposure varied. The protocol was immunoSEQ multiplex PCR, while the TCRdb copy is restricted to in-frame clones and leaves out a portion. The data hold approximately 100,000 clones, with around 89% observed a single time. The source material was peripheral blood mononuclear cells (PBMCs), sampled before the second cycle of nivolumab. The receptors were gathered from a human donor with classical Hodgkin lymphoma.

CDR3 in amino acids: CASRHPGPSHTGELFF. The CDR3 nucleotides are TGCGCCAGCAGACATCCTGGCCCCAGCCACACCGGGGAGCTGTTTTTT. This chain links TRBV5-1 with TRBJ2-2; D is unresolved. V lost 5 bases and J lost 3, with 17 bases in between. Germline lookup yields CDR1 SGHRS and CDR2 YFSETQ. This CDR3 is built from 16 residues.

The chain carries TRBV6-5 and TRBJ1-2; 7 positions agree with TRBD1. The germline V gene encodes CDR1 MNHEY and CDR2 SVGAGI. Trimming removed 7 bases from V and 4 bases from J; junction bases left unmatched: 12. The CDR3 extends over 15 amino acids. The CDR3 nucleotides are TGTGCCAGCATCTCGACAGGGAACAGAGGCTATGGCTACACCTTC. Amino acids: CASISTGNRGYGYTF.

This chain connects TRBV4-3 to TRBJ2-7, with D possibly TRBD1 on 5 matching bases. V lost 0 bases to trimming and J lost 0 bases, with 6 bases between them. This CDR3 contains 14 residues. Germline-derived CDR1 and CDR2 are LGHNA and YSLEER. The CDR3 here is CASSQDQGSYEQYF. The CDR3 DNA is TGCGCCAGCAGCCAAGACCAGGGCTCCTACGAGCAGTACTTC.

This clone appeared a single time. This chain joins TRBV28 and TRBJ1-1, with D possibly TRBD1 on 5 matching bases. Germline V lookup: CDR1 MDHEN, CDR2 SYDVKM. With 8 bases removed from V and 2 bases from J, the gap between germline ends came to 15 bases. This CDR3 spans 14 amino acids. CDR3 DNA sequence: TGTGCCAGCGGGGGGGTCCCCCCCAACACTGAAGCTTTCTTT. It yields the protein CASGGVPPNTEAFF. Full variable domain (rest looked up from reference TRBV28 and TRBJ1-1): DVKVTQSSRYLVKRTGEKVFLECVQDMDHENMFWYRQDPGLGLRLIYFSYDVKMKEKGDIPEGYSVSREKKERFSLILESASTNQTSMYLCASGGVPPNTEAFFGQGTRLTVV.

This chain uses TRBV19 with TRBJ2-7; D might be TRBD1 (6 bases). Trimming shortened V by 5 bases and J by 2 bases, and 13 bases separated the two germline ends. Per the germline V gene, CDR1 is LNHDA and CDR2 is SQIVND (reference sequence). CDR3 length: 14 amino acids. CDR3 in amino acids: CASSYGTNTYEQYF. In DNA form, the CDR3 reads TGTGCCAGTAGTTACGGGACAAACACCTACGAGCAGTACTTC.

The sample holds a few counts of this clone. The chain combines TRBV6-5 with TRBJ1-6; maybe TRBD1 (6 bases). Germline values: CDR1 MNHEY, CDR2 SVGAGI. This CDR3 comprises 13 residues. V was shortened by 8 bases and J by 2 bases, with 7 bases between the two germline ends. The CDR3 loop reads CASHRAYNSPLHF. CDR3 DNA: TGTGCCAGCCACAGGGCCTATAATTCACCCCTCCACTTT.

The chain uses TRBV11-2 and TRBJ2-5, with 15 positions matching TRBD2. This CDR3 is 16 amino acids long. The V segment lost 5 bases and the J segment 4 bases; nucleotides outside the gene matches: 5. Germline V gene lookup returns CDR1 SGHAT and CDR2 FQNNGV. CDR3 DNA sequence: TGTGCCAGCAGCCTACGGACTAGCGGGGGGGTAGAGACCCAGTACTTC. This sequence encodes CASSLRTSGGVETQYF. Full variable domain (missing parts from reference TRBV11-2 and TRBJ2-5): EAGVAQSPRYKIIEKRQSVAFWCNPISGHATLYWYQQILGQGPKLLIQFQNNGVVDDSQLPKDRFSAERLKGVDSTLKIQPAKLEDSAVYLCASSLRTSGGVETQYFGPGTRLLVL.

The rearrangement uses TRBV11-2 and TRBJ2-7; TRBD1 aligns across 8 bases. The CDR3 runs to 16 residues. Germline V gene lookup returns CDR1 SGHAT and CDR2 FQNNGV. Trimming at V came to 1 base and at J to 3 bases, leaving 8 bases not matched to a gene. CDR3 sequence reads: CASSLGVGQVRYEQYF. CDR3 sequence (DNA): TGTGCCAGCAGCTTAGGGGTGGGACAGGTCCGCTACGAGCAGTACTTC.

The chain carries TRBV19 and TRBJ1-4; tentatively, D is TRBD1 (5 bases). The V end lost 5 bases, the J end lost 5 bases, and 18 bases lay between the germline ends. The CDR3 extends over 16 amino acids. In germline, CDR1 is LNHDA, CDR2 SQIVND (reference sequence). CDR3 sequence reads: CASSLSAGPLNEKLFF. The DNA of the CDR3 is TGTGCCAGTAGTCTATCGGCGGGACCGCTAAATGAAAAACTGTTTTTT.

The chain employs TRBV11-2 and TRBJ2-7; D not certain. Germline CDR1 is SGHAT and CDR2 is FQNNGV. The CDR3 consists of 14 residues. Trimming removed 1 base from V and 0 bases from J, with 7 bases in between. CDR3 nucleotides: TGTGCCAGCAGCTTAGTCTTGAGCTCCTACGAGCAGTACTTC. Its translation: CASSLVLSSYEQYF.

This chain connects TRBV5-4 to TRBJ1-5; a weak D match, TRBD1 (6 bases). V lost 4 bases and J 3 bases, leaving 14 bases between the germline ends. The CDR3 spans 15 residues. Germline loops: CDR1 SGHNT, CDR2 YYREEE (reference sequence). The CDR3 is CASSMGDNLNQPQHF. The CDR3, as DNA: TGTGCCAGCAGCATGGGGGACAATCTCAATCAGCCCCAGCATTTT. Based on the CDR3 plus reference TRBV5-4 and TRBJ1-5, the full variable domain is ETGVTQSPTHLIKTRGQQVTLRCSSQSGHNTVSWYQQALGQGPQFIFQYYREEENGRGNFPPRFSGLQFPNYSSELNVNALELDDSALYLCASSMGDNLNQPQHFGDGTRLSIL.

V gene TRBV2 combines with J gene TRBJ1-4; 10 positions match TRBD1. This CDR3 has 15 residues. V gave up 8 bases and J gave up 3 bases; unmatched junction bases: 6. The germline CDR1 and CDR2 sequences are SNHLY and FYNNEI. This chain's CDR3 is CASRGGQGANEKLFF. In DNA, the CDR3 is TGTGCCAGCCGAGGCGGACAGGGGGCTAATGAAAAACTGTTTTTT.

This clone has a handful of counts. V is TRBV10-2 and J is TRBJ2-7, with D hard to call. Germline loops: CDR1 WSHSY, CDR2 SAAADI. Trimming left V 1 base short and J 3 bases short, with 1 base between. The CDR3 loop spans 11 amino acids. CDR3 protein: CASSEYYEQYF. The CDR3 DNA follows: TGCGCCAGCAGTGAGTACTACGAGCAGTACTTC.

This CDR3 reads CASSLRTGGADTQYF. The CDR3 nucleotides are TGTGCCAGCAGCTTACGGACAGGGGGTGCAGATACGCAGTATTTT. The chain combines TRBV7-9 with TRBJ2-3; 10 bases map to TRBD1. The CDR3 runs 15 residues. Germline CDR1 and CDR2: SEHNR and FQNEAQ (reference sequence). The V segment lost 2 bases and the J segment 4 bases; nucleotides outside the gene matches: 3.

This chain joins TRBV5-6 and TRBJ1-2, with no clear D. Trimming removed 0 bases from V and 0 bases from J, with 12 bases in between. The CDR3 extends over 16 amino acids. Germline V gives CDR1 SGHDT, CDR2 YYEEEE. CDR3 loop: CASSLVAPRTNYGYTF. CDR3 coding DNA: TGTGCCAGCAGCTTGGTGGCCCCCCGTACTAACTATGGCTACACCTTC.

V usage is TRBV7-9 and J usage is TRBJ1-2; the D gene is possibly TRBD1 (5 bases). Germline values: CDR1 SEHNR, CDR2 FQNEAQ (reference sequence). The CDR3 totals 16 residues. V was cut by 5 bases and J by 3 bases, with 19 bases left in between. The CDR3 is CASSRFGRIGDYGYTF. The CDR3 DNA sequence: TGTGCCAGCAGCAGATTTGGGAGGATAGGGGACTATGGCTACACCTTC.

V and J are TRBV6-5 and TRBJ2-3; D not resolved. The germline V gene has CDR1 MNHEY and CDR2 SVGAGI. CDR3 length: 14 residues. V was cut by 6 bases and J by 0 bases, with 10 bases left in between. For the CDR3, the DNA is TGTGCCAGCAGCCGGACGGCAAGCACAGATACGCAGTATTTT. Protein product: CASSRTASTDTQYF.

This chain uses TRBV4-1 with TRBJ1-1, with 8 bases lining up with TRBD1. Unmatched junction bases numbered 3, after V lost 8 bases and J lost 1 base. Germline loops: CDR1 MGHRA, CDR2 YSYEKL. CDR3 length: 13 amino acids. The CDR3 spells CASLGTGNTEAFF. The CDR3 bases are TGCGCCAGCCTGGGGACAGGGAACACTGAAGCTTTCTTT.

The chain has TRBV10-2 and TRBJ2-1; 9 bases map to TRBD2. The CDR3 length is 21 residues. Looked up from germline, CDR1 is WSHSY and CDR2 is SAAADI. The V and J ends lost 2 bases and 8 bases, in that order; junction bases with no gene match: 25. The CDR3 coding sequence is TGCGCCAGCAGTGAGAAATGGGCGCCCTTAGGCGGGGGGGCGGGTTTGGATGAGCAGTTCTTC. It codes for CASSEKWAPLGGGAGLDEQFF.